The rows below give T cell receptor beta chains drawn from one sample of a study of CD8+ T cells in alopecia areata. Clones were sequenced by immunoSEQ multiplex PCR, and TCRdb holds only the in-frame ones, with some missing. This table holds 130,000 to 150,000 clones, roughly 82% found once. Sample: CD8+ T cells sorted from blood, taken at week 4, from a patient treated with tofacitinib. The receptors here all came from a human donor with alopecia areata. Both conserved end residues are part of each CDR3. Each record gives: clone size, V gene, D gene, J gene, CDR3 protein, CDR3 DNA. D genes are given only for firm matches. Clone size is shown for a subset of rows, as once, few, many or a class of expanded clone.

>-|TRBV15|-|TRBJ2-7
CATSQGGYEQYF
TGTGCCACCAGCCAGGGGGGGTACGAGCAGTACTTC
>-|TRBV5-6|-|TRBJ1-2
CASSLVNYGYTF
TGTGCCAGCAGCTTGGTTAACTATGGCTACACCTTC
>once|TRBV2|TRBD2|TRBJ2-7
CASSDPSGEYEQYF
TGTGCCAGCAGTGATCCTAGCGGGGAGTACGAGCAGTACTTC
>-|TRBV30|TRBD1|TRBJ2-7
CAWNEGQGLPEQYF
TGTGCCTGGAACGAGGGACAGGGGCTCCCCGAGCAGTACTTC
>-|TRBV27|-|TRBJ1-1
CASSLLSPGGTEAFF
TGTGCCAGCAGTTTATTATCCCCGGGGGGCACTGAAGCTTTCTTT
>-|TRBV7-9|TRBD1|TRBJ2-1
CASSPKDRAVYNEQFF
TGTGCCAGCAGCCCCAAGGACAGGGCGGTCTACAATGAGCAGTTCTTC
>-|TRBV5-6|-|TRBJ1-2
CASSLGQSYYGYTF
TGTGCCAGCAGCTTGGGTCAAAGCTACTATGGCTACACCTTC
>once|TRBV7-6|-|TRBJ2-5
CASSLAAGDMTQYF
TGTGCCAGCAGCTTAGCGGCAGGGGATATGACCCAGTACTTC
>-|TRBV19|TRBD2|TRBJ2-1
CASSMGLGDHEQFF
TGTGCCAGTAGTATGGGACTAGGTGATCATGAGCAGTTCTTC
>once|TRBV7-9|-|TRBJ2-1
CASSPISRNEQFF
TGTGCCAGCAGCCCCATTTCCCGGAATGAGCAGTTCTTC
>-|TRBV7-9|-|TRBJ1-2
CASSLTGDGYTF
TGTGCCAGCAGTTTAACAGGTGATGGCTACACCTTC
>-|TRBV27|-|TRBJ2-5
CASSLGGQEQETQYF
TGTGCCAGCTCCTTGGGGGGACAAGAACAAGAGACCCAGTACTTC
>-|TRBV14|-|TRBJ1-4
CASSDTATNEKLFF
TGTGCCAGCAGTGACACCGCAACTAATGAAAAACTGTTTTTT
>-|TRBV29-1|TRBD2|TRBJ2-5
CSVEGHPTSFFGTQYF
TGCAGCGTTGAAGGTCATCCGACTAGCTTCTTTGGGACCCAGTACTTC